The next 18 T cell receptor beta chains were all read from a single sample in a study of T cells in Graves' hyperthyroidism and ophthalmopathy. The TCR beta CDR3 regions underwent amplification using RNA transcripts as the source. TCR CDR3 underwent first-round RT-PCR with the HTBI primer set. TCRdb re-called the multiplex PCR reads through MiXCR, storing one row per CDR3 protein. The table records fewer than 850,000 distinct CDR3 sequences, roughly 17% of them present only once. Input material: blood. These receptors were obtained from a man in his forties or fifties with Graves' hyperthyroidism.

This clonotype was counted only a few times. The rearrangement links TRBV6-1 to TRBJ1-3; D is unresolved. The germline CDR1 and CDR2 sequences are MNHNS and SASEGT. The CDR3 extends over 13 amino acids. V lost 6 bases and J lost 4, with 10 bases in between. The CDR3 protein is CASRTSTGNTIYF. In DNA form, the CDR3 reads TGTGCCAGCAGAACATCGACAGGAAACACCATATATTTT.

This clonotype came up many times. The chain is built from TRBV20-1 and TRBJ2-5; TRBD1 agrees at 7 bases. The CDR3 totals 12 residues. With 4 bases clipped from V and 6 bases from J, the junction kept 5 bases outside the gene matches. CDR1 is DFQATT and CDR2 is SNEGSKA in the germline V gene (reference sequence). The CDR3 DNA reads TGCAGTGCTACCACAGGGGACAAGACCCAGTACTTC. Its protein is CSATTGDKTQYF.

Only a few counts were recorded for this clonotype. V gene TRBV29-1 combines with J gene TRBJ2-1; tentative D call: TRBD1 (6 bases). The CDR3 loop spans 10 amino acids. Per germline, CDR1 SQVTM and CDR2 ANQGSEA. The ends were cut back, 5 bases at V and 10 bases at J, with 9 bases in the middle. CDR3 protein: CSVPGDEQFF. Written as DNA, the CDR3 is TGCAGCGTTCCAGGGGACGAGCAGTTCTTC.

The sample holds many counts of this clonotype. Here the CDR3 reads CASSLGGWRDGYNEQFF. CDR3 coding DNA: TGTGCCAGCAGTTTGGGGGGCTGGCGGGATGGTTACAATGAGCAGTTCTTC. The rearrangement joins TRBV28 to TRBJ2-1; D tentatively reads TRBD1 or TRBD2 (6 bases each). Per germline, CDR1 MDHEN and CDR2 SYDVKM. V gave up 3 bases and J gave up 4 bases, with 19 bases separating them. CDR3 size: 17 residues. The full variable domain, rest sourced from reference TRBV28 and TRBJ2-1, is DVKVTQSSRYLVKRTGEKVFLECVQDMDHENMFWYRQDPGLGLRLIYFSYDVKMKEKGDIPEGYSVSREKKERFSLILESASTNQTSMYLCASSLGGWRDGYNEQFFGPGTRLTVL.

J is TRBJ2-7 and V is TRBV20-1; possible D gene TRBD1, 5 bases. V lost 6 bases to trimming and J lost 2 bases, with 14 bases between them. CDR1 is DFQATT and CDR2 is SNEGSKA in the germline V gene (reference sequence). The CDR3 consists of 13 residues. CDR3 in DNA: TGCAGTGCCGCCTCGCGACAGACCTACGAGCAGTACTTC. This translates into CSAASRQTYEQYF.

This chain uses TRBV13 with TRBJ2-1, with 7 bases matching TRBD1. CDR3 length: 14 amino acids. V trimming: 5 bases; J trimming: 5 bases; junction bases outside the gene matches: 6. Germline CDR1 reads PRHDT; CDR2 reads FYEKMQ (reference sequence). Written as DNA, the CDR3 is TGTGCCAGCAGCCCCCGGACAGGCCACAATGAGCAGTTCTTC. Translation: CASSPRTGHNEQFF.

The rearrangement uses TRBV2 and TRBJ2-3, with 12 positions matching TRBD2. The J segment lost 2 bases and the V segment lost 6 bases, leaving 6 bases of the junction unmatched. Germline CDR1 SNHLY, CDR2 FYNNEI. The CDR3 spans 16 residues. CDR3 nucleotide sequence: TGTGCCAGCAGGGAGACTAGCGGGAGTAACACAGATACGCAGTATTTT. It translates to CASRETSGSNTDTQYF.

The chain combines TRBV6-2 or TRBV6-3 with TRBJ1-6, with D perhaps TRBD1 (5 bases). This CDR3 comprises 13 residues. V shed 11 bases and J shed 7 bases, with 15 bases lying between them. Germline-derived CDR1 and CDR2 are MNHEY and SVGEGT. CDR3 protein: CAAKTELNSPLHF. For the CDR3, the DNA is TGTGCCGCGAAGACAGAATTGAATTCACCCCTCCACTTT.

V gene TRBV30 combines with J gene TRBJ2-7, with a possible D match to TRBD2 (5 bases). The CDR3 covers 13 residues. Looked up from germline, CDR1 is GTSNPN and CDR2 is SVGIG (reference sequence). V dropped 3 bases and J dropped 5 bases, with 14 bases sitting between them. In nucleotides, the CDR3 is TGTGCCTGGAGCCCGAGGCGGGCCGACGAGCAGTACTTC. Translation: CAWSPRRADEQYF.

In its sample, this clonotype was seen a few times. J is TRBJ2-3 and V is TRBV24-1; 13 nucleotides line up with TRBD2. The CDR3 runs 17 residues. CDR1 and CDR2 from the germline V gene are KGHDR and SFDVKD. J lost 2 bases, V lost 4 bases, and 5 bases had no gene match. CDR3 nucleotide sequence: TGTGCCACCAGTGAATCGGGACTAGCGGGAACCACAGATACGCAGTATTTT. Its protein product is CATSESGLAGTTDTQYF.

The table lists this clonotype with many counts. The CDR3 bases are TGTGCCAGCAGTTTCCCCAATTCACCCCTCCACTTT. This codes for CASSFPNSPLHF. The gene calls are TRBV27 and TRBJ1-6; unclear D gene. V gave up 3 bases and J gave up 7 bases, with 4 bases separating them. Germline values: CDR1 MNHEY, CDR2 SMNVEV (reference sequence). The CDR3 sequence is 12 residues long.

In the case of this clonotype: This clone may be a read error of a much larger clone one base away. V and J are TRBV24-1 and TRBJ2-2; TRBD2 is a possible D gene (5 bases). The CDR3 totals 16 residues. CDR1 is KGHDR, CDR2 SFDVKD, per germline. The CDR3 protein is CATSAPAGQNTGELVF. The CDR3 DNA reads TGTGCCACCAGTGCCCCGGCGGGCCAGAACACCGGGGAGCTGGTTTTT.

The chain carries TRBV6-2 or TRBV6-3 and TRBJ2-2; D call uncertain. The germline CDR1 and CDR2 sequences are MNHEY and SVGEGT. Deletions cut 1 base from V and 7 bases from J, with 16 bases between. The CDR3 extends over 16 amino acids. In DNA, the CDR3 is TGTGCCAGCAGTTACTGGGGTGGACGGAACGGCGGGGAGCTGTTTTTT. Translated: CASSYWGGRNGGELFF.

This sequence joins TRBV4-3 and TRBJ2-7, with a weak D call TRBD2 (5 bases). Per germline, CDR1 LGHNA and CDR2 YSLEER. The CDR3 is 15 residues long. V lost 0 bases, J lost 3 bases, and 12 bases lay in between. CDR3 region: CASSQERQAGYEQYF. DNA of the CDR3: TGCGCCAGCAGCCAAGAACGGCAGGCGGGCTACGAGCAGTACTTC.

This clonotype appeared a few times. V and J are TRBV5-1 and TRBJ1-4, with a tentative D call TRBD1 (5 bases). This CDR3 has 14 residues. V was pared by 1 base and J by 5 bases, with 9 bases between. Germline V CDR1 and CDR2: SGHRS, YFSETQ. CDR3 residues: CASSLSGENEKLFF. The CDR3 bases are TGCGCCAGCAGCTTGTCGGGGGAGAATGAAAAACTGTTTTTT.

The chain recombines TRBV20-1 with TRBJ1-5; D unclear. Trimming left V 6 bases short and J 4 bases short, with 13 bases between. This CDR3 contains 13 residues. The germline gives CDR1 DFQATT, CDR2 SNEGSKA (reference sequence). CDR3 region: CSASPDQNQPQHF. The CDR3 DNA follows: TGCAGTGCAAGTCCCGACCAAAATCAGCCCCAGCATTTT.

This clonotype was found once. A single base separates this from a much larger clone, so it may be a read error. Likely a read error: the CDR3 ends without its conserved phenylalanine or tryptophan. The chain carries TRBV3-1 and TRBJ2-4; the match to TRBD1 covers 7 bases. This CDR3 region has 13 residues. Germline CDR1 and CDR2: LGHDT and YNNKEL (reference sequence). V shed 8 bases, J shed 6 bases, and the junction held 7 bases outside the gene matches. In nucleotides, the CDR3 is TGTGCCAGCCACCGACAGGGCGGAAACATTCAGTACTGC. It codes for CASHRQGGNIQYC.

This clonotype came up many times. The V gene is TRBV11-2, the J gene TRBJ2-1; TRBD2 matches at 10 bases. V lost 3 bases to trimming and J lost 5 bases; unmatched junction nucleotides: 4. The germline gives CDR1 SGHAT, CDR2 FQNNGV. The CDR3 contains 15 residues. The CDR3 DNA reads as TGTGCCAGCAGCTTTAGGACTAGCGGCAACAATGAGCAGTTCTTC. As protein: CASSFRTSGNNEQFF.